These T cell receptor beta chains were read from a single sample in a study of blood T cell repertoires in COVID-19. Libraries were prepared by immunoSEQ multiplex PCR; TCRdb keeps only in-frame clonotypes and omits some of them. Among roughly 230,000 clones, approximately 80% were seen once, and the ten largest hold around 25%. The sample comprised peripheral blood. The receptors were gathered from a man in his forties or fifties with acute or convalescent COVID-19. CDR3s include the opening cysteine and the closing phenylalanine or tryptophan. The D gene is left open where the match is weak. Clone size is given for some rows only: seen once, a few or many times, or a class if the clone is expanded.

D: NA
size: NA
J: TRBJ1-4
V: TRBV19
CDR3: CASSILARGKLFF
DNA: TGTGCCAGTAGTATACTGGCCCGAGGAAAACTGTTTTTT

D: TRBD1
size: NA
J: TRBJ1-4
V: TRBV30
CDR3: CAWSDPRDRGDEKLFF
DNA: TGTGCCTGGAGTGACCCCCGGGACAGGGGGGATGAAAAACTGTTTTTT

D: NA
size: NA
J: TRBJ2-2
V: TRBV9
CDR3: CASSFSEGLNTGELFF
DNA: TGTGCCAGCAGCTTCTCTGAGGGACTCAACACCGGGGAGCTGTTTTTT

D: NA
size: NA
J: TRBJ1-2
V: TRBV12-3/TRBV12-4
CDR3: CASSIRMPGGYTF
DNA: TGTGCCAGCAGTATTAGGATGCCGGGTGGCTACACCTTC

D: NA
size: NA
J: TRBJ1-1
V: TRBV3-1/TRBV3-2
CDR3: CASSQEGGRAFF
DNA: TGTGCCAGCAGCCAAGAGGGGGGAAGAGCTTTCTTT

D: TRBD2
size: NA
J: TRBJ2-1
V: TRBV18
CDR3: CASSPGLAGASYNEQFF
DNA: TGTGCCAGCTCACCTGGACTAGCGGGAGCATCCTACAATGAGCAGTTCTTC

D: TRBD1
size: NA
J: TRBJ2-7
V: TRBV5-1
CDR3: CASSFPGTGANSYEQYF
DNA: TGCGCCAGCAGCTTTCCCGGGACAGGGGCCAACTCCTACGAGCAGTACTTC

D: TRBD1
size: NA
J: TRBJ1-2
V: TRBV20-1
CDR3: CSASRAGGNYGYTF
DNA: TGCAGTGCTAGTAGGGCAGGGGGGAACTATGGCTACACCTTC

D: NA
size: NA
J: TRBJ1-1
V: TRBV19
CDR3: CASRGAIAAEAFF
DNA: TGTGCCAGTAGAGGGGCCATCGCTGCTGAAGCTTTCTTT

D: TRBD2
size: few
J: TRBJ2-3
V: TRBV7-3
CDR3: CASSSEARRGGPDTQYF
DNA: TGTGCCAGCAGCTCGGAGGCACGGCGGGGAGGGCCAGATACGCAGTATTTT

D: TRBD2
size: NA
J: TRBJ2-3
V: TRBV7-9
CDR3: CASSSLAGGSSTDTQYF
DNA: TGTGCCAGCAGCTCTCTAGCGGGAGGATCTAGCACAGATACGCAGTATTTT

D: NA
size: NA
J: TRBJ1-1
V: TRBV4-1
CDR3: CASSHPRETNTEAFF
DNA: TGCGCCAGCAGCCATCCCCGGGAAACTAACACTGAAGCTTTCTTT

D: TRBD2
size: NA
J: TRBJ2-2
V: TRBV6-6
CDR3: CASSFLTSGTGELFF
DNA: TGTGCCAGCAGTTTTTTGACTAGCGGAACCGGGGAGCTGTTTTTT